Below are 14 T cell receptor beta chains sequenced from a single sample in a study of blood T cell repertoires in COVID-19. TCRdb's table, derived via immunoSEQ multiplex PCR, lists solely in-frame clones and lacks some. The data contain 300,000 or so clones, roughly 90% of them seen just once; the ten biggest clones take up 2.5% to 3%. Sequencing used peripheral blood. Every receptor here comes from a woman aged 25-40 years with COVID-19, enrolled during active disease.

The rearrangement joins TRBV27 to TRBJ2-1; D may be TRBD2 (5 bases). CDR1 is MNHEY and CDR2 is SMNVEV in the germline V gene (reference sequence). Trimming pared 3 bases from V and 4 bases from J, leaving 10 bases between. The CDR3 sequence is 14 residues long. The DNA for the CDR3 is TGTGCCAGCAGTTTGATCGGGGAGTACAATGAGCAGTTCTTC. This gives the protein CASSLIGEYNEQFF.

The V and J genes are TRBV11-2 and TRBJ1-3; D is possibly TRBD1 (6 bases). With 5 bases removed from V and 1 base from J, the gap between germline ends came to 12 bases. The CDR3 runs to 15 residues. The germline V gene encodes CDR1 SGHAT and CDR2 FQNNGV. The CDR3 protein is CASSRPGVSGNTIYF. The CDR3 bases are TGTGCCAGCAGCCGACCAGGGGTTTCTGGAAACACCATATATTTT.

The gene calls are TRBV3-1 (or the pseudogene TRBV3-2) and TRBJ2-7; maybe TRBD1 (6 bases). Germline lookup yields CDR1 LGHDT and CDR2 YNNKEL (reference sequence). This CDR3 region has 15 residues. Trimming removed 2 bases from V and 7 bases from J, with 18 bases in between. In DNA, the CDR3 is TGTGCCAGCAGCCAATATGGGGGCCCCTTATGGGAGCAGTACTTC. Its protein is CASSQYGGPLWEQYF.

The CDR3 DNA is TGTGCCAGCACTCCGGCAGGGGCCGGCAATCAGCCCCAGCATTTT. Translating gives CASTPAGAGNQPQHF. The chain is built from TRBV27 and TRBJ1-5, with D tentatively TRBD1 (6 bases). Germline values: CDR1 MNHEY, CDR2 SMNVEV (reference sequence). The CDR3 spans 15 residues. The germline V and J ends were trimmed by 7 bases and 2 bases, with 15 bases remaining between them.

As DNA, the CDR3 is TGTGCCAGCAGACGAGGGGGAGGTCAGTTCAATGAGCAGTTCTTC. Translation gives CASRRGGGQFNEQFF. This chain links TRBV6-6 with TRBJ2-1; D possibly matches TRBD1 or TRBD2 (6 bases each). In germline, CDR1 is MNHNY, CDR2 SVGAGI (reference sequence). The V end lost 6 bases, the J end lost 6 bases, and 18 bases lay between the germline ends. The CDR3 contains 15 residues.

CDR3 sequence: CASSPRQGEREQYF. For the CDR3, the DNA is TGTGCCAGCTCACCTCGACAGGGGGAACGCGAGCAGTACTTC. The rearrangement links TRBV18 to TRBJ2-7; TRBD1 matches at 9 bases. After removal of 3 bases from V and 6 bases from J, the junction contained 6 bases not matched to a gene. The CDR3 length is 14 residues. Germline-derived CDR1 and CDR2 are KGHSH and LQKENI.

The chain combines TRBV20-1 with TRBJ1-3; D not certain. This CDR3 has 13 amino acids. V lost 3 bases and J 0 bases, leaving 6 bases between the germline ends. The germline CDR1 and CDR2 sequences are DFQATT and SNEGSKA (reference sequence). CDR3 in DNA: TGCAGTGCTAGTGGGAGCTCTGGAAACACCATATATTTT. It specifies CSASGSSGNTIYF.

This clone appeared a few times. The chain couples TRBV9 to TRBJ1-2, with unresolved D. The length of the CDR3 is 12 residues. In germline, CDR1 is SGDLS, CDR2 YYNGEE. Trimming cost V 3 bases and J 0 bases, with 3 bases left between them. DNA of the CDR3: TGTGCCAGCAGCGCAGCTAACTATGGCTACACCTTC. Translation gives CASSAANYGYTF. Based on the CDR3 plus reference TRBV9 and TRBJ1-2, the full variable domain is DSGVTQTPKHLITATGQRVTLRCSPRSGDLSVYWYQQSLDQGLQFLIQYYNGEERAKGNILERFSAQQFPDLHSELNLSSLELGDSALYFCASSAANYGYTFGSGTRLTVV.

The rearrangement joins TRBV11-2 to TRBJ2-3, with D tentatively TRBD2 (7 bases). The CDR3 runs to 15 residues. CDR1 and CDR2 (germline): SGHAT, FQNNGV. Trimming removed 2 bases at V and 3 bases at J, with 12 bases between. In DNA, the CDR3 is TGTGCCAGCAGCTTACGGGGGGCGCCTACAGATACGCAGTATTTT. It codes for CASSLRGAPTDTQYF.

The V call is TRBV7-2, the J call TRBJ2-3; maybe TRBD1 (5 bases). Germline lookup yields CDR1 SGHTA and CDR2 FQGNSA. The V end lost 5 bases, the J end lost 4 bases, and 10 bases lay between the germline ends. The CDR3 contains 13 residues. The CDR3, as DNA: TGTGCCAGCAGCCAACAGGTTGCAGATACGCAGTATTTT. Encoded protein: CASSQQVADTQYF.

A few counts support this clone. The CDR3 loop reads CASSLRDSVYNEQFF. As DNA, the CDR3 is TGTGCCAGCAGCCTCCGGGACAGTGTCTACAATGAGCAGTTCTTC. V usage is TRBV7-9 and J usage is TRBJ2-1, with 7 bases identical to TRBD1. Germline CDR1 reads SEHNR; CDR2 reads FQNEAQ (reference sequence). The CDR3 has 15 residues. Unmatched junction bases numbered 7, after V lost 5 bases and J lost 3 bases.

V usage is TRBV18 and J usage is TRBJ2-1; D gene uncertain. This CDR3 is built from 14 residues. Trimming stripped 6 bases from V and 1 base from J, with 10 bases between. Looked up from germline, CDR1 is KGHSH and CDR2 is LQKENI. DNA of the CDR3: TGTGCCAGCTCGGGCAAAGTATCCTACAATGAGCAGTTCTTC. It encodes CASSGKVSYNEQFF.

The CDR3 protein is CASSLGQGQNEKLFF. For the CDR3, the DNA is TGTGCCAGCAGCTTAGGACAGGGACAAAACGAAAAACTGTTTTTT. The chain carries TRBV7-9 and TRBJ1-4; 7 positions match TRBD1. The CDR3 is made up of 15 amino acids. CDR1 SEHNR and CDR2 FQNEAQ come from the germline V gene (reference sequence). V shed 1 base, J shed 8 bases, and the junction held 7 bases outside the gene matches.

This sequence joins TRBV28 and TRBJ1-2; 8 positions agree with TRBD1. The CDR3 runs 15 residues. The ends lost 7 bases at V and 4 bases at J; junction bases unmatched: 11. Germline V gene sequence: CDR1 MDHEN, CDR2 SYDVKM. The CDR3 sequence: CASTNPGQAAYGYTF. As DNA, the CDR3 is TGTGCCAGCACTAATCCGGGACAGGCTGCCTATGGCTACACCTTC.